These T cell receptor beta chains were read from a single sample in a study of cytomegalovirus exposure and HLA in healthy donors. Method: immunoSEQ multiplex PCR; TCRdb's copy keeps in-frame clones and lacks some. Here the sample spans about 67,000 clones, 85% to 95% being singletons. The specimen was PBMCs. The receptors derive from a young woman in good health and CMV-seronegative. Each CDR3 is given with its conserved first and last residue. The D gene is left open where the match is weak. Clone size is given for some rows only: seen once, a few or many times, or a class if the clone is expanded.

clone size | J gene | V gene | D gene | CDR3 DNA | CDR3 protein
. | TRBJ1-6 | TRBV7-6 | TRBD1 | TGTGCCAGCAGCTGGGGACAGGAGGGCAATTCACCCCTCCACTTT | CASSWGQEGNSPLHF
. | TRBJ1-1 | TRBV5-5 | TRBD1 | TGTGCCAGCAGCCGACAGGGCATGAACACTGAAGCTTTCTTT | CASSRQGMNTEAFF
few | TRBJ1-5 | TRBV7-8 | . | TGTGCCAGCAGCTTTTACAGGGCGCCAGGGAATCAGCCCCAGCATTTT | CASSFYRAPGNQPQHF
. | TRBJ1-4 | TRBV19 | TRBD1 | TGTGCCAGCTTGGACAGGGGGCGAACTAATGAAAAACTGTTTTTT | CASLDRGRTNEKLFF
. | TRBJ1-1 | TRBV9 | . | TGTGCCAGCAGCCCCAGGGCGGGGTGGACTGAAGCTTTCTTT | CASSPRAGWTEAFF
. | TRBJ1-6 | TRBV28 | . | TGTGCCAGCAGTTCCGGGAGCTCCTATAATTCACCCCTCCACTTT | CASSSGSSYNSPLHF
. | TRBJ1-2 | TRBV2 | TRBD1 | TGTGCCACACACAGGGGTGGCTATGGCTACACCTTC | CATHRGGYGYTF
. | TRBJ2-7 | TRBV5-8 | TRBD1 | TGTGCCAGCAGCTCCCGACAGGGCTACGAGCAGTACTTC | CASSSRQGYEQYF
once | TRBJ1-1 | TRBV7-9 | TRBD1 | TGTGCCAGCAGCTTGGACAGGTCGACTGAAGCTTTCTTT | CASSLDRSTEAFF
. | TRBJ2-1 | TRBV27 | TRBD2 | TGTGCCAGCAAAAGCGGGACCTCCTACAATGAGCAGTTCTTC | CASKSGTSYNEQFF
. | TRBJ2-7 | TRBV7-2 | . | TGTGCCAGCAGCTTAGTAGGATCGGGACAAACCTACGAGCAGTACTTC | CASSLVGSGQTYEQYF
. | TRBJ1-2 | TRBV7-9 | . | TGTGCCAGCAGCGCGACCCCAGGGTTTTTTGGTTCCAACTATGGCTACACCTTC | CASSATPGFFGSNYGYTF
. | TRBJ1-1 | TRBV9 | . | TGTGCCAGCAGCCTCGGAGGGGGGGTCACTGAAGCTTTCTTT | CASSLGGGVTEAFF
. | TRBJ2-3 | TRBV4-1 | TRBD2 | TGCGCCAGCAGCCAAGCGGGGGGGCCAGGTACGCAGTATTTT | CASSQAGGPGTQYF
once | TRBJ2-5 | TRBV27 | . | TGTGCCAGCAGTTTCGGGTACGAAGAGACCCAGTACTTC | CASSFGYEETQYF
. | TRBJ1-2 | TRBV5-4 | TRBD1 | TGTGCCAGCAGCCCGGGGGACAGCCAACACCGTTATGGCTACACCTTC | CASSPGDSQHRYGYTF
. | TRBJ2-7 | TRBV6-1 | TRBD2 | TGTGCCAGCAGTGACCCGGGAGGCAGCACCTACGAGCAGTACTTC | CASSDPGGSTYEQYF
. | TRBJ1-5 | TRBV29-1 | TRBD1 | TGCAGCGTACAGGGGGATGGCAATCAGCCCCAGCATTTT | CSVQGDGNQPQHF
once | TRBJ2-1 | TRBV9 | . | TGTGCCAGCAGCGTACGGGGGGCGAATGAGCAGTTCTTC | CASSVRGANEQFF
. | TRBJ1-5 | TRBV23-1 | . | TGCGCGCGGGACAGCAATCAGCCCCAGCATTTT | CARDSNQPQHF
. | TRBJ1-1 | TRBV2 | . | TGTGCCAGCAGCCGGACTGTAGCTTTCTTT | CASSRTVAFF
. | TRBJ2-7 | TRBV2 | TRBD1 | TGTGCCAGCGTCCGGGACAGGGGGCCGGAGGAGCAGTACTTC | CASVRDRGPEEQYF
. | TRBJ2-7 | TRBV6-1 | TRBD1 | TGTGCCAGCAGTGAAATAACAGGGGGCGCGTCCTACGAGCAGTACTTC | CASSEITGGASYEQYF
few | TRBJ1-5 | TRBV6-6 | . | TGTGCCAGCAGTTACGGTTTCAGGGCCAGGGATCAGCCCCAGCATTTT | CASSYGFRARDQPQHF
. | TRBJ2-7 | TRBV11-3 | . | TGTGCCAGCAGCTTAGACCCCGAGAACGAGCAGTACTTC | CASSLDPENEQYF
. | TRBJ2-7 | TRBV4-1 | . | TGCGCCAGCAGCCAAGATCGTCGGCAGGGAGGCGAGCAGTACTTC | CASSQDRRQGGEQYF
. | TRBJ1-4 | TRBV5-1 | . | TGCGCCAGCAGCTCTCACAGGACAACTAATGAAAAACTGTTTTTT | CASSSHRTTNEKLFF
. | TRBJ1-4 | TRBV7-9 | TRBD1 | TGTGCCAGCAGCACCCGATGGGACAGGGAGGAAAAACTGTTTTTT | CASSTRWDREEKLFF
. | TRBJ1-3 | TRBV21-1 | . | TGTGCCAGCAGCATAAATCGAGGTCCGAGCTCTGGAAACACCATATATTTT | CASSINRGPSSGNTIYF
. | TRBJ1-5 | TRBV19 | . | TGTGCCAGTAGTACGTCAGGGGGCAATCAGCCCCAGCATTTT | CASSTSGGNQPQHF
. | TRBJ1-1 | TRBV6-6 | . | TGTGCCAGCAGCCACAGCACTGAAGCTTTCTTT | CASSHSTEAFF
. | TRBJ2-3 | TRBV27 | . | TGTGCCAGCAGTTCCCTTGGGGCCTCTTTCGAAGCAGATACGCAGTATTTT | CASSSLGASFEADTQYF
many | TRBJ2-1 | TRBV4-1 | TRBD1 | TGCGCCAGCAGCCCAACCGGGACAGCGAGCTCCTACAATGAGCAGTTCTTC | CASSPTGTASSYNEQFF
. | TRBJ2-5 | TRBV29-1 | . | TGCAGCGTTGACCGGGCAGGGGCCCAAGAGACCCAGTACTTC | CSVDRAGAQETQYF
. | TRBJ2-7 | TRBV6-1 | TRBD1 | TGTGCCAGCAGCCCGAAACAGGGGGCGTCCTACGAGCAGTACTTC | CASSPKQGASYEQYF
. | TRBJ1-1 | TRBV28 | . | TGTGCCAGCAGTTTCTCGGACAGGAACACTGAAGCTTTCTTT | CASSFSDRNTEAFF
. | TRBJ2-1 | TRBV5-1 | TRBD2 | TGCGCCAGCAGCTTGAAATCGGGGGGTCCCTACAATGAGCAGTTCTTC | CASSLKSGGPYNEQFF
. | TRBJ1-5 | TRBV15 | TRBD1 | TGTGCCACCAGCACCCCGGGACAGACTAATCAGCCCCAGCATTTT | CATSTPGQTNQPQHF
few | TRBJ2-1 | TRBV2 | TRBD1 | TGTGCCAGCAGTAAACGACAGGGTGGCTCCTACAATGAGCAGTTCTTC | CASSKRQGGSYNEQFF
. | TRBJ1-5 | TRBV28 | . | TGTGCCACTACAATCGGACACTCTTATCAGCCCCAGCATTTT | CATTIGHSYQPQHF
. | TRBJ1-4 | TRBV4-3 | . | TGCGCCAGCAGCCCGGGGGGGAATACGGGGGAAAAACTGTTTTTT | CASSPGGNTGEKLFF
. | TRBJ1-5 | TRBV19 | . | TGTGCCAGCCAAACAGGGAATCAGCCCCAGCATTTT | CASQTGNQPQHF
. | TRBJ1-6 | TRBV7-6 | . | TGTGCCAGCAGCTTAGGGACAGCTAATTCACCCCTCCACTTT | CASSLGTANSPLHF
. | TRBJ1-3 | TRBV7-9 | . | TGTGCCAGCAGCCTAGGACAGGGAAACACCATATATTTT | CASSLGQGNTIYF
. | TRBJ2-7 | TRBV6-1 | . | TGTGCCAGCAAACAGTCACCCTACGAGCAGTACTTC | CASKQSPYEQYF
. | TRBJ1-3 | TRBV28 | . | TGTGCCAGCAGTTTAGGCGGGACCCCCTCTGGAAACACCATATATTTT | CASSLGGTPSGNTIYF
. | TRBJ2-3 | TRBV5-1 | . | TGCGCCAGCAGCCAAACAGGGATGACAGATACGCAGTATTTT | CASSQTGMTDTQYF
. | TRBJ1-6 | TRBV7-2 | TRBD1 | TGTGCCAGCAGCTTGACCGGGACAGGGGCTACTTATAATTCACCCCTCCACTTT | CASSLTGTGATYNSPLHF
. | TRBJ1-3 | TRBV5-4 | TRBD1 | TGTGCCAGCAGCCTAGACAGGGGGGCAAACACCATATATTTT | CASSLDRGANTIYF
. | TRBJ1-1 | TRBV18 | . | TGTGCCAGCTACAACCTTTTTTCGTCAGGTGAAGCTTTCTTT | CASYNLFSSGEAFF
. | TRBJ1-1 | TRBV9 | . | TGTGCCAGCAGCACATTACCAGGGGTCACTGAAGCTTTCTTT | CASSTLPGVTEAFF
. | TRBJ1-1 | TRBV28 | TRBD1 | TGTGCCAGCAGTCCCACCGGACAGGGGAACACTGAAGCTTTCTTT | CASSPTGQGNTEAFF
. | TRBJ2-5 | TRBV6-5 | TRBD1 | TGTGCCAGCAGTTCGGTGAGGGGGCAATCAGAGACCCAGTACTTC | CASSSVRGQSETQYF